The T cell receptor (beta chain) described here comes from a study of beta chain features in type 1 diabetes. Whole-study context: Patients and healthy donors were similar in age, gender and cell yields. Study conclusions and caveats: More deletions and fewer insertions at VDJ junctions were found in patients with type 1 diabetes. Among all four CD4+ subsets, Type 1 diabetes patients had TCRB CDR3s that were moderately but significantly shorter.

In regard to this clone: Its antigen remains unidentified.

Trimming removed 2 bases from V and 8 bases from J, with 16 bases in between. The CDR3 totals 14 residues. CDR1 is GTSNPN and CDR2 is SVGIG in the germline V gene (reference sequence). Only one heparinised blood draw was taken per donor, and its volume averaged roughly 0.12 L. Reverse transcription of all isolated RNA meant that expressed TCRB transcripts were sequenced. TCRdb's copy holds only in-frame clones and misses some; the assay was immunoSEQ multiplex PCR. The profile shows around 690,000 clones, roughly 12% of them singletons. The rearrangement uses TRBV30 and TRBJ2-1; perhaps D is TRBD1 or TRBD2 (5 bases each). The TCR sequence derives from a man younger than 40 with type 1 diabetes. The source material was naive CD4+ T cells from blood. CDR3 in DNA: TGTGCCTGGAGTAACGTTCCACGGGGCGATGAGCAGTTCTTC. This codes for CAWSNVPRGDEQFF.